A single sample is the source of the 30 T cell receptor beta chains below, sequenced in a study of identical twins (dated by TCRdb to between 2015 and 2016). Receptor libraries were prepared by 5' RACE. Sequenced using an Illumina HiSeq 2000. The public reads were reanalyzed by TCRdb: fastp trimming at Q25, MiXCR alignment, in-frame beta chains only. All rows with the same CDR3 protein become a single entry with the most common DNA and genes. This sample lists 1.5 million to 2 million distinct CDR3 sequences; under 35% were detected once. Roughly 0.3% of the sample is in the top ten clones. Material for sequencing was cord blood. The source is a newborn girl in good health.

This clonotype was seen a handful of times. The rearrangement uses TRBV7-9 and TRBJ1-2; D may be TRBD1 (5 bases). Germline CDR1 reads SEHNR; CDR2 reads FQNEAQ (reference sequence). The V end lost 1 base, the J end lost 7 bases, and 10 bases lay between the germline ends. This CDR3 spans 13 amino acids. Here the CDR3 DNA reads TGTGCCAGCAGCTTAGTGGGGCGGCCTGGCTACACCTTC. Its protein product is CASSLVGRPGYTF.

The chain is built from TRBV6-6 and TRBJ2-7; possible D gene TRBD1, 8 bases. This CDR3 is 16 amino acids long. The germline V and J ends were trimmed by 2 bases and 4 bases, with 18 bases remaining between them. Germline CDR1 reads MNHNY; CDR2 reads SVGAGI (reference sequence). CDR3 DNA: TGTGCCAGCAGTTACCCAGGACAGGGAGGGTCATACGAGCAGTACTTC. Translating it yields CASSYPGQGGSYEQYF.

This clonotype was seen a few times. The rearrangement joins TRBV12-3 or TRBV12-4 to TRBJ1-1; the D gene is possibly TRBD1 (6 bases). This CDR3 region has 13 residues. V lost 6 bases, J lost 4 bases, and 12 bases lay in between. The CDR3 reads CASSKTGLTEAFF. DNA of the CDR3: TGTGCCAGCAGCAAGACAGGCCTCACTGAAGCTTTCTTT.

This clonotype has only a few counts. The chain uses TRBV21-1 and TRBJ2-7; the table's TRBD1 call for D was not verified on the DNA. TRBV21-1 is noted as a pseudogene. The CDR3 loop spans 15 amino acids. The CDR3 DNA sequence: TGTGCCAGCAATCAAACAGGGGGCAAGTCCTACGAGCAGTACTTC. Amino acid sequence: CASNQTGGKSYEQYF.

The chain employs TRBV9 and TRBJ1-2, with D hard to call. Trimming took 2 bases from V and 5 from J, leaving 19 bases between them. Germline assignment: CDR1 SGDLS and CDR2 YYNGEE. This CDR3 is built from 16 residues. CDR3 nucleotide sequence: TGTGCCAGCAGCGTTGTCGCGACGGCCGAACTATATGGCTACACCTTC. This encodes CASSVVATAELYGYTF. The whole variable domain, filled in from reference TRBV9 and TRBJ1-2, reads DSGVTQTPKHLITATGQRVTLRCSPRSGDLSVYWYQQSLDQGLQFLIQYYNGEERAKGNILERFSAQQFPDLHSELNLSSLELGDSALYFCASSVVATAELYGYTFGSGTRLTVV.

This clonotype was counted ten times or more. An end of the junction does not agree with germline; a read error may underlie this. The genes are TRBV5-1 and TRBJ2-3; 9 positions match TRBD2. CDR3 length: 15 amino acids. Germline lookup yields CDR1 SGHRS and CDR2 YFSETQ. CDR3 sequence reads: CASSLAAGGPDTQYF. The CDR3 DNA reads TGTGCCAGCAGCTTAGCAGCGGGGGGCCCAGATACGCAGTATTTT.

The chain joins TRBV6-4 to TRBJ2-3; D ambiguous. Germline values: CDR1 MRHNA, CDR2 SNTAGT. Trimming shortened V by 6 bases and J by 2 bases, and 15 bases separated the two germline ends. The CDR3 has 15 amino acids. The CDR3 spells CASSPTLGDTDTQYF. The CDR3 DNA sequence: TGTGCCAGCAGCCCAACACTTGGGGACACAGATACGCAGTATTTT.

This clonotype was seen a handful of times. This chain links TRBV4-2 with TRBJ1-4; TRBD1 aligns across 8 bases. Germline V gene lookup returns CDR1 LGHNA and CDR2 YNFKEQ. The ends lost 0 bases at V and 4 bases at J; junction bases unmatched: 4. This CDR3 has 16 residues. This CDR3 is CASSQDRGPLNEKLFF. As DNA, the CDR3 is TGTGCCAGCAGCCAAGACAGGGGGCCACTTAATGAAAAACTGTTTTTT.

As regards this clonotype: This may stem from a read error, because a much larger clone lies one nucleotide away. This chain connects TRBV13 to TRBJ2-7, with D perhaps matching TRBD2 (5 bases). The CDR3 sequence is 14 residues long. V lost 0 bases to trimming and J lost 3 bases, with 9 bases between them. Germline assignment: CDR1 PRHDT and CDR2 FYEKMQ (reference sequence). The chain's CDR3 is CASSLGDWDYEQYF. The CDR3 DNA sequence: TGTGCCAGCAGCTTAGGGGACTGGGACTACGAGCAGTACTTC.

The J gene is TRBJ1-5, the V gene TRBV20-1; D possibly corresponds to TRBD1 (6 bases). Germline CDR1 and CDR2: DFQATT and SNEGSKA (reference sequence). CDR3 size: 13 residues. V was cut by 2 bases and J by 7 bases, with 12 bases left in between. Written as DNA, the CDR3 is TGCAGTGCTAGAAGTCCAGGGGACCAGCCCCAGCATTTT. Translating gives CSARSPGDQPQHF.

The CDR3 DNA reads as TGTGCCAGCGGGATCGGACACTACCCCTACGAGCAGTACTTC. It codes for CASGIGHYPYEQYF. The rearrangement links TRBV21-1 to TRBJ2-1; TRBD1 is taken as the D call from the table, unchecked against the DNA. The J call may be wrong; the DNA end is better matched by TRBJ2-7. TRBV21-1 is a recognized pseudogene. CDR3 length: 14 amino acids.

With regard to this clonotype: Its ends do not fully match the called genes, so a read error is possible. This chain uses TRBV10-1 with TRBJ1-2; the D is unclear. The CDR3 sequence is 12 residues long. Germline V gene data show CDR1 as WNHNN and CDR2 as SYGVQD (reference sequence). The DNA of the CDR3 is TGCGCCAGCAGTCAACCGAACTGTGGCTACACCTTC. The encoded protein is CASSQPNCGYTF.

In this sample, this clonotype turned up many times. The chain uses TRBV12-3 or TRBV12-4 and TRBJ1-2; D is unresolved. The CDR3 is made up of 13 amino acids. Trimming removed 4 bases at V and 5 bases at J, with 11 bases between. The DNA of the CDR3 is TGTGCCAGCAGTTGGCAGAGAGTATATGGCTACACCTTC. It translates to CASSWQRVYGYTF.

The rearrangement links TRBV9 to TRBJ2-5; the match to TRBD1 covers 7 bases. Losses at the gene ends were 6 bases for V and 11 bases for J; bases not matched to a gene: 16. The CDR3 consists of 14 residues. Per germline, CDR1 SGDLS and CDR2 YYNGEE. Written as DNA, the CDR3 is TGTGCCAGCAAGGTAGGGACAGTTAACAATGAGCAGTACTTC. Its protein is CASKVGTVNNEQYF.

This clonotype was recorded a few times. The J gene is TRBJ1-1, the V gene TRBV5-1; D remains unclear. Trimming took 4 bases from V and 5 from J, leaving 15 bases between them. The CDR3 runs 14 residues. The germline V gene has CDR1 SGHRS and CDR2 YFSETQ. DNA of the CDR3: TGCGCCAGCAGCGCCCTGCAGGTTGGAACTGAAGCTTTCTTT. This gives the protein CASSALQVGTEAFF.

This chain uses TRBV12-3 or TRBV12-4 with TRBJ2-7; D not resolved. CDR3 size: 15 residues. The V gene lost 3 bases and the J gene lost 7 bases, with 19 bases spanning the gap. CDR3 sequence (DNA): TGTGCCAGCAGTTTCCCTGTCGACTGGCCCAATGAGCAGTACTTC. Translation gives CASSFPVDWPNEQYF.

This clonotype was seen a handful of times. This chain uses TRBV10-3 with TRBJ1-2; D is ambiguous. V lost 3 bases to trimming and J lost 4 bases, with 6 bases between them. The length of the CDR3 is 12 residues. Germline-derived CDR1 and CDR2 are ENHRY and SYGVKD. The DNA for the CDR3 is TGTGCCATCAGTGATTTTGGCTATGGCTACACCTTC. This translates into CAISDFGYGYTF.

J is TRBJ1-1 and V is TRBV6-2 or TRBV6-3; tentatively, D is TRBD1 (5 bases). Germline lookup yields CDR1 MNHEY and CDR2 SVGEGT. The CDR3 covers 14 residues. The V and J ends lost 4 bases and 1 base respectively, with 10 bases between them. CDR3 in DNA: TGTGCCAGCAGTTGGGGACCGGCGAACACTGAAGCTTTCTTT. Protein product: CASSWGPANTEAFF.

The V and J genes are TRBV5-6 and TRBJ2-2; TRBD2 agrees at 7 bases. Germline V gene data show CDR1 as SGHDT and CDR2 as YYEEEE. The junction had 6 bases not matched to a gene; V was cut back by 1 base and J by 9 bases. The CDR3 is made up of 14 amino acids. CDR3 loop: CASSLWGGDRELFF. For the CDR3, the DNA is TGTGCCAGCAGCTTGTGGGGGGGAGACCGGGAGCTGTTTTTT.

This clonotype was counted between two and nine times. This chain uses TRBV5-4 with TRBJ2-3; TRBD2 might be the D (6 bases). CDR1 is SGHNT, CDR2 YYREEE, per germline (reference sequence). The CDR3 is 13 amino acids. With 7 bases removed from V and 0 bases from J, the gap between germline ends came to 9 bases. In DNA form, the CDR3 reads TGTGCCAGCGCCCGGGAGAGCACAGATACGCAGTATTTT. It is translated as CASARESTDTQYF. The variable domain in full, with the rest retrieved from reference TRBV5-4 and TRBJ2-3, is ETGVTQSPTHLIKTRGQQVTLRCSSQSGHNTVSWYQQALGQGPQFIFQYYREEENGRGNFPPRFSGLQFPNYSSELNVNALELDDSALYLCASARESTDTQYFGPGTRLTVL.

The V and J genes are TRBV4-1 and TRBJ1-5, with 7 positions matching TRBD1. This CDR3 comprises 18 residues. The germline gives CDR1 MGHRA, CDR2 YSYEKL. V trimming: 1 base; J trimming: 1 base; junction bases outside the gene matches: 10. The CDR3 is CASSQVPLSQGSNQPQHF. In DNA form, the CDR3 reads TGCGCCAGCAGCCAAGTCCCATTGTCACAGGGGAGCAATCAGCCCCAGCATTTT.

The sample holds one count of this clonotype. J is TRBJ2-1 and V is TRBV20-1; the D gene is possibly TRBD2 (5 bases). Trimming cost V 6 bases and J 0 bases, with 15 bases left between them. The CDR3 runs 15 residues. Germline-derived CDR1 and CDR2 are DFQATT and SNEGSKA (reference sequence). CDR3 coding DNA: TGCAGTGCCTCCAGAGGGCTCCCCTCCTACAATGAGCAGTTCTTC. Its protein product is CSASRGLPSYNEQFF.

The chain is built from TRBV19 and TRBJ2-2; D might be TRBD1 or TRBD2, each matching 5 bases. Between the trimmed V and J ends, which lost 1 base and 3 bases, there was a span of 9 bases. Germline V gene sequence: CDR1 LNHDA, CDR2 SQIVND (reference sequence). CDR3 size: 15 residues. The DNA of the CDR3 is TGTGCCAGTAGTATAGGTACGGGGCACACCGGGGAGCTGTTTTTT. This sequence encodes CASSIGTGHTGELFF.

The rearrangement joins TRBV10-3 to TRBJ1-1; 7 bases fit TRBD1. The CDR3 runs to 12 residues. Losses at the gene ends were 10 bases for V and 6 bases for J; bases not matched to a gene: 8. Germline CDR1 ENHRY, CDR2 SYGVKD. The CDR3 DNA follows: TGTGCCACCCGACAGGGTGAGGCTGAAGCTTTCTTT. Translated: CATRQGEAEAFF.

This clonotype was counted only a few times. J is TRBJ1-5 and V is TRBV20-1; D gene uncertain. Germline V gene data show CDR1 as DFQATT and CDR2 as SNEGSKA (reference sequence). The CDR3 length is 13 residues. Trimming shortened V by 7 bases and J by 0 bases, and 10 bases separated the two germline ends. CDR3 DNA: TGCAGTGGCAAAGAACTTAGCAATCAGCCCCAGCATTTT. Its protein product is CSGKELSNQPQHF.

Only a few counts were recorded for this clonotype. The chain uses TRBV7-2 and TRBJ2-3; possibly TRBD2 for D (5 bases). Germline V CDR1 and CDR2: SGHTA, FQGNSA. This CDR3 is 15 amino acids long. Trimming cost V 5 bases and J 2 bases, with 14 bases left between them. The CDR3 sequence: CASSPDFLFTDTQYF. Here the CDR3 DNA reads TGTGCCAGCAGCCCGGACTTTCTCTTCACAGATACGCAGTATTTT.

This clonotype appeared a few times. The chain joins TRBV25-1 to TRBJ2-3; TRBD2 aligns across 9 bases. This CDR3 comprises 18 residues. The V and J ends lost 1 base and 5 bases, in that order; junction bases with no gene match: 13. Germline loops: CDR1 MGHDK, CDR2 SYGVNS. CDR3 region: CASSEFPLSAGGVDTQYF. In DNA, the CDR3 is TGTGCCAGCAGTGAATTCCCCTTATCGGCGGGAGGGGTAGATACGCAGTATTTT.

This clonotype was detected only a few times. This chain joins TRBV5-1 and TRBJ2-1; D ambiguous. The CDR3 is made up of 13 amino acids. Germline CDR1 reads SGHRS; CDR2 reads YFSETQ. Between the trimmed V and J ends, which lost 0 bases and 8 bases, there was a span of 9 bases. CDR3 in DNA: TGCGCCAGCAGCTTGGGCTCGGACGATGAGCAGTTCTTC. Its protein product is CASSLGSDDEQFF.

Points on this clonotype: At one end the junction does not follow the germline gene, possibly because of a read error. The genes are TRBV7-6 and TRBJ1-1; D uncertain. This CDR3 region has 14 residues. Germline V lookup: CDR1 SGHVS, CDR2 FNYEAQ. CDR3: CASSRKSGNAEAFF. The CDR3 DNA follows: TGTGCCAGCAGCCGAAAGTCGGGGAACGCTGAAGCTTTCTTT.

As for this clonotype: One junction end disagrees with the germline gene, perhaps due to a read error. The CDR3 loop reads CAGSPLGGGLNAEAFF. The CDR3 nucleotides read TGTGCCGGCAGTCCCCTGGGGGGAGGCTTAAACGCTGAAGCTTTCTTT. The genes are TRBV25-1 and TRBJ1-1; weak D call: TRBD1 (5 bases). Germline CDR1 and CDR2: MGHDK and SYGVNS. This CDR3 region has 16 residues.